A single sample gave rise to the 8 T cell receptor beta chains below, sequenced in a study of post-analysis software for immune sequencing data. Included in the TCR beta cDNA libraries were unique molecular identifiers. TCRdb passed the PCR reads through MiXCR, listing each CDR3 protein once. The sample gives approximately 730,000 distinct CDR3 sequences, 35% to 55% of which show up once; roughly 5.2% is in the top ten. The antigens of these receptors remain unknown. General study points: TRBV5-6, TRBV5-1 and TRBV20-1 were among four or five TRBV segments more frequent in patients than controls.

The sequenced sample consisted of blood. The receptors come from a girl between 5 and 17 years old with multiple sclerosis.

The V and J genes are TRBV7-2 and TRBJ2-7, with TRBD2 identical over 8 bases. Germline V CDR1 and CDR2: SGHTA, FQGNSA. V gave up 5 bases and J gave up 0 bases; unmatched junction bases: 6. The CDR3 loop spans 15 amino acids. The CDR3 is CASSPGGQSSYEQYF. The CDR3 DNA is TGTGCCAGCAGCCCGGGGGGGCAGAGCTCCTACGAGCAGTACTTC.

This sequence joins TRBV20-1 and TRBJ1-5, with D tentatively TRBD1 (5 bases). From germline, CDR1 is DFQATT and CDR2 SNEGSKA (reference sequence). V lost 0 bases and J 3 bases, leaving 12 bases between the germline ends. This CDR3 is 15 amino acids long. The chain's CDR3 is CSARDYQGDNQPQHF. The DNA for the CDR3 is TGCAGTGCTAGAGATTATCAAGGGGACAATCAGCCCCAGCATTTT.

The rearrangement links TRBV7-9 to TRBJ1-4, with D unresolved. This CDR3 has 13 residues. Germline V CDR1 and CDR2: SEHNR, FQNEAQ (reference sequence). Between the trimmed V and J ends, which lost 6 bases and 1 base, there was a span of 6 bases. The CDR3, as DNA: TGTGCCAGCAGTCCGGGAACTAATGAAAAACTGTTTTTT. It yields the protein CASSPGTNEKLFF.

This clonotype was seen a single time. The junction does not match germline at one end; this may be a read error. The chain combines TRBV2 with TRBJ2-7; D gene uncertain. This CDR3 is 13 amino acids long. From germline, CDR1 is SNHLY and CDR2 FYNNEI. The CDR3 nucleotides read TGTGTCAGCAATCTGGCACCTATATACGAGCAGTACTTC. Protein sequence: CVSNLAPIYEQYF.

The CDR3 DNA reads TGTGCCAGCCAGGGGGGTGGCTACACCTTC. This encodes CASQGGGYTF. The chain joins TRBV6-6 to TRBJ1-2; 7 positions agree with TRBD1. J was trimmed by 7 bases and V by 8 bases; bases with no gene match: 1. There are 10 residues in the CDR3. CDR1 MNHNY and CDR2 SVGAGI come from the germline V gene (reference sequence).

The CDR3 reads CASSQGRLIHEQYF. The CDR3 DNA reads as TGTGCCAGCAGCCAGGGGAGACTAATCCACGAGCAGTACTTC. The chain is built from TRBV14 and TRBJ2-7, with D possibly TRBD2 on 5 matching bases. This CDR3 comprises 14 residues. V lost 3 bases to trimming and J lost 5 bases, with 14 bases between them. Germline CDR1 and CDR2: SGHDN and FVKESK.

The gene calls are TRBV6-5 and TRBJ2-5; 10 bases fit TRBD1. Per the germline V gene, CDR1 is MNHEY and CDR2 is SVGAGI. This CDR3 region has 17 residues. Trimming cost V 0 bases and J 0 bases; bases outside gene matches: 4. The CDR3 sequence: CASSYSSDRGYQETQYF. In DNA, the CDR3 is TGTGCCAGCAGTTACTCCTCGGACAGGGGGTACCAAGAGACCCAGTACTTC.

This clonotype has only a few counts. The chain joins TRBV20-1 to TRBJ1-5; D unresolved. The CDR3 extends over 12 amino acids. CDR1 and CDR2 from the germline V gene are DFQATT and SNEGSKA (reference sequence). Trimming removed 3 bases at V and 6 bases at J, with 9 bases between. The CDR3 spells CSASESGQPQHF. The CDR3 bases are TGCAGTGCTAGTGAATCCGGTCAGCCCCAGCATTTT.